This T cell receptor (beta chain) was sequenced in a study of early T cells in non-severe SARS-CoV-2 infection. In the study overall: The study sequenced bulk RNA from unsorted whole blood, with chains unpaired.

TCRdb processed the 5' RACE reads anew with MiXCR; each CDR3 protein has one entry. The table shows 60,000 or so distinct CDR3 sequences, with about 10% occurring only once. This clonotype was seen at least ten times. J was trimmed by 8 bases and V by 7 bases; bases with no gene match: 5. The CDR3 has 14 residues. CDR1 is MNHNS and CDR2 is SASEGT in the germline V gene. The sequence derives from an adult who was a healthcare worker with PCR-confirmed SARS-CoV-2 infection or an uninfected control (not recorded which). The sequenced material came from whole blood. The chain has TRBV6-1 and TRBJ1-4, with 12 bases that match TRBD1. The CDR3 region has the DNA TGTGCCAGCAAACTCGGGACAGGGGGCGAAAAACTGTTTTTT. Residues: CASKLGTGGEKLFF.